This paragraph reports one T cell receptor beta chain. What antigen it recognizes has not been identified. No clone much larger than this one lies a single base away; base qualities are absent. The sample belongs to a study of T-cell reconstitution after alpha-beta-depleted transplantation in children (dated by TCRdb to 2016 to 2017). Study-wide context: Using TCR repertoire profiling, the study followed T-cell immune reconstitution in a quantitative way in children after TCRalphabeta/CD19-depleted allogeneic hematopoietic cell transplantation.

Results and caveats for the whole study, not just this receptor: Over the following months the frequencies of hyperexpanded clones went down, and after one year T-cell counts and TCRbeta diversity were mostly credited to newly produced T cells. The high TCRbeta diversity at day 60 in some patients was ascribed to recipient T cells and intrathymic progenitors that had survived conditioning. Apparently early alphabetaT-cell count recovery about two months after transplant reportedly relied on only several hundred rapidly expanded clones derived from non-depleted graft cells.

Interpreted using the paper, the treatment or condition label stands for: allogeneic hematopoietic cell transplantation with graft depleted of TCRalphabeta T cells and CD19 B cells. TCRalphabeta/CD19-depleted allogeneic hematopoietic cell grafts were given to the transplant recipients, all of whom were children. For CDR1 and CDR2, the germline V gene lists MNHEY and SVGAGI. The CDR3 sequence holds 16 residues, the cysteine and phenylalanine included. Only the CDR3 region is kept as DNA, spanning 48 bases read in frame from base 1. After removal of 4 bases from V and 1 base from J, the junction retains 7 bases not matched to a gene. The library was prepared using PCR. TCRdb records Illumina HiSeq 2500 as the sequencer. Molecular barcoding was employed in the preparation of TCR libraries, with unique molecular identifiers being used to normalize TCRbeta repertoire quantification. Through fastp at Q25 and MiXCR, TCRdb rebuilt clones from the public reads, retaining in-frame beta chains. Rows merge per CDR3 protein into single entries with the most common DNA and genes. In all, the sample holds more than 500,000 distinct CDR3 sequences, and roughly 10% of those were seen once. Of the sample, around 15% falls within the top ten clones.

The rearrangement combines TRBV6-5 with TRBJ1-5; 7 nucleotides in the junction match TRBD1. The receptor was isolated from a female patient aged 2-10 years who had a stem cell transplant for aplastic anemia, so the T cells may come from the graft donor. The specimen comprised PBMCs, mostly from graft donor cells, sampled 180 days after TCRalphabeta/CD19-depleted stem cell transplant. The CDR3 protein is CASSSRQGSSNQPQHF. The bases read TGTGCCAGCAGTTCGCGACAGGGCTCCAGCAATCAGCCCCAGCATTTT.